This TCR beta chain derives from a study of blood T cell repertoires in COVID-19. As for the study in general: From T cells, B-cell-depleted T cells, or PBMCs came the material, which was cDNA or gDNA.

Generated by immunoSEQ multiplex PCR, the TCRdb table keeps only in-frame clones and is missing some. This table has 200,000 to 300,000 clones, roughly 90% appearing once. Concerning this clone itself: Distinct nucleotide sequences in the sample also encode this CDR3.

The sequencing input was peripheral blood. This clonotype was sampled from a man in his 60s with acute or convalescent COVID-19.

The CDR3 protein is CASSQVRNTEAFF. The CDR3 coding sequence is TGTGCCAGCAGCCAAGTCAGGAACACTGAAGCTTTCTTT. The genes are TRBV3-1 (or the pseudogene TRBV3-2) and TRBJ1-1; D is uncertain. CDR3 length equals 13 residues. Deletions cut 1 base from V and 1 base from J, with 4 bases between. From germline, CDR1 is LGHDT and CDR2 YNNKEL (reference sequence).